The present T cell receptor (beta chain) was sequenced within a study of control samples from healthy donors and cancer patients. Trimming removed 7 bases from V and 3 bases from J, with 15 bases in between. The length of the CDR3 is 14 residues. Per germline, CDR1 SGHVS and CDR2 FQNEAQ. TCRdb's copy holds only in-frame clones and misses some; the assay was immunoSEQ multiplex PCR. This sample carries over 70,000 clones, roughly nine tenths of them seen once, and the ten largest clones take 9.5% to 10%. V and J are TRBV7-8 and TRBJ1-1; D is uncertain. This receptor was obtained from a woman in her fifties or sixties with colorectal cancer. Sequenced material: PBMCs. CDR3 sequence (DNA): TGTGCCAGCACCACAGAATCGGGCGACACTGAAGCTTTCTTT. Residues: CASTTESGDTEAFF.